A selection of T cell receptor beta chains follows, all from one sample in a study of blood T cell repertoires in COVID-19. The table came from immunoSEQ multiplex PCR; TCRdb's copy has only in-frame clones and leaves some out. The profile shows about 270,000 clones, 86% of them singletons. The sample consisted of peripheral blood. These receptors were obtained from a woman older than 75 with COVID-19, enrolled during active disease. CDR3s include the opening cysteine and the closing phenylalanine or tryptophan. Each record gives: D gene, V gene, J gene, CDR3 DNA, CDR3 protein. A D gene is named only where the DNA matches it firmly.

>.|TRBV15|TRBJ2-7
TGTGCCACCAGCAGAGATAGGAGCTCCTACGAGCAGTACTTC
CATSRDRSSYEQYF
>TRBD1|TRBV10-1|TRBJ1-2
TGCGCCAGCAGATCCGGGACAGGGGGCGAAGGGTATGGCTACACCTTC
CASRSGTGGEGYGYTF
>TRBD1|TRBV19|TRBJ1-5
TGTGCCACAAGGACAGGGGGCCAATATCGGGTAAATCAGCCCCAGCATTTT
CATRTGGQYRVNQPQHF
>TRBD1|TRBV6-5|TRBJ1-2
TGTGCCAGCAGAAAAATGGGACAGGACTATGGCTACACCTTC
CASRKMGQDYGYTF
>.|TRBV28|TRBJ1-3
TGTGCCAGCATCCTAGGGGCGGTCGGAAACACCATATATTTT
CASILGAVGNTIYF
>TRBD1|TRBV2|TRBJ1-5
TGTGCCGTGAAGAGGACAGGGCATAGCAATCAGCCCCAGCATTTT
CAVKRTGHSNQPQHF
>TRBD2|TRBV2|TRBJ2-3
TGTGCCAGCATCCGCGGGGGGGCAGGGGTAAACGCAGATACGCAGTATTTT
CASIRGGAGVNADTQYF
>.|TRBV5-5|TRBJ2-3
TGTGCCAGCAGCCCGGACATCACAGATACGCAGTATTTT
CASSPDITDTQYF
>.|TRBV6-6|TRBJ1-4
TGTGCCAGTAGAGTCCCGGAGAATGAAAAACTGTTTTTT
CASRVPENEKLFF
>.|TRBV5-1|TRBJ2-5
TGCGCCAGCAGCTTAGGAGGTAAAGAGACCCAGTACTTC
CASSLGGKETQYF
>TRBD2|TRBV9|TRBJ2-3
TGTGCCAGCAGCGTTTTAGCGGGGGGGGCAGATACGCAGTATTTT
CASSVLAGGADTQYF
>.|TRBV30|TRBJ1-2
TGTGCCTGGAGTCGGCAGGGCGCTTTTTACTATGGCTACACCTTC
CAWSRQGAFYYGYTF
>TRBD2|TRBV2|TRBJ2-5
TGTGCCAGCAACTCAGCGGGGGGCCTCCAAGAGACCCAGTACTTC
CASNSAGGLQETQYF
>TRBD1|TRBV9|TRBJ1-6
TGTGCCAGCAGCGTAAATACAGGGGTTCTATCACCCCTCCACTTT
CASSVNTGVLSPLHF
>TRBD1|TRBV5-5|TRBJ2-5
TGTGCCAGCAGCTTCGTCACAGGGGCGGGAGAGACCCAGTACTTC
CASSFVTGAGETQYF